This TCR beta chain was profiled in a study of blood T cell repertoires in COVID-19. At the level of the study: Sources were T cells, B-cell-depleted T cells, or PBMCs; the material itself was cDNA or gDNA.

Methods used by the authors: How many nucleated cells were present was estimated from reference gene primer amplification. Clones were sequenced by immunoSEQ multiplex PCR, and TCRdb holds only the in-frame ones, with some missing. That table furnishes V, J and clone size, whereas the DNA furnished D and trimming. The table includes 300,000 to 350,000 clones, 80% to 90% detected once. This clone was counted once. Input material: peripheral blood. This receptor was identified in a man aged 25-45 years with COVID-19, enrolled during active disease.

The CDR3 sequence is CASSQASGIYEQYF. CDR3 DNA sequence: TGCGCCAGCAGCCAAGCGTCAGGAATCTACGAGCAGTACTTC. V and J are TRBV4-3 and TRBJ2-7; D remains unclear. The CDR3 covers 14 residues. The V end lost 1 base, the J end lost 3 bases, and 10 bases lay between the germline ends. Per germline, CDR1 LGHNA and CDR2 YSLEER.